This entry features one T cell receptor (beta chain) sequence. The antigen is not known. The ViraFEST assay expanded antigen-specific CD4+ T cells with viral peptide pools before sequencing. Following 10 days of culture, CD4+ T cells were isolated. Nucleocapsid antibody tests were negative, and the vaccine recipients had no prior SARS-CoV-2 infection. Days 3 and 7 saw half the medium replaced with IL-2 medium. This sample was included in a study of vaccination effects on CD4 cells after COVID-19. Points from the study as a whole: Clones from infection and from vaccination both contracted markedly late after vaccination.

Assay: immunoSEQ multiplex PCR; the TCRdb copy retains only in-frame clones and omits some. The table includes roughly 50,000 clones, more than 70% detected once. Sequencing was performed on CD4+ T cells from PBMCs cultured with HCoV-OC43 spike peptides, taken before COVID-19 vaccination. Subset of the sample: HCoV-OC43 spike overlapping peptide pool stimulation. This TCR derives from a human donor who received a COVID-19 vaccine.

The CDR3: CASSTGAYYNEQFF. The CDR3 nucleotides are TGTGCCAGTAGTACGGGGGCCTACTACAATGAGCAGTTCTTC. This sequence joins TRBV19 and TRBJ2-1; D assignment may be TRBD1 or TRBD2 (6 bases each). Germline V gives CDR1 LNHDA, CDR2 SQIVND (reference sequence). This CDR3 contains 14 residues. V was cut by 4 bases and J by 3 bases, with 10 bases left in between.